This T cell receptor beta chain derives from a study of blood T cell repertoires in COVID-19. Across the whole study: Material from acute and convalescent COVID-19 was sourced from the United States, Italy and Spain. PBMCs, B-cell-depleted T cells, or T cells provided the cDNA or gDNA that made up the material.

As handled by the study authors: Estimated nucleated cell counts came from reference gene primer amplification. Some clones are missing from TCRdb's copy, which holds only in-frame ones; the method was immunoSEQ multiplex PCR. D and trimming come from the DNA, and the V and J calls and clone size come from that table. The sample gives around 100,000 clones, around four fifths of which show up once; around an eighth is in the top ten. Sequenced material: peripheral blood. The clonotype comes from a woman aged 70 to 79 with acute or convalescent COVID-19.

CDR3 loop: CASSPKTDRVQFF. The DNA of the CDR3 is TGTGCCAGCAGTCCGAAAACAGACAGGGTGCAGTTTTTT. The genes are TRBV6-2 or TRBV6-3 and TRBJ1-4, with 7 bases fitting TRBD1. Germline assignment: CDR1 MNHEY and CDR2 SVGEGT. The CDR3 extends over 13 amino acids. Germline trimming cut 5 bases from V and 16 bases from J; bases unmatched to any gene: 13.